This is a list of T cell receptor beta chains from one sample in a study of blood T cells in healthy people across ages. A single record per CDR3 protein comes from TCRdb applying MiXCR to the 5' RACE reads. The sample lists fewer than 600,000 distinct CDR3 sequences, about a quarter occurring once. The same data also contributed to another study, on T cells of mothers and their children.

The sample was blood. The receptors originated from a boy aged 2 to 10 in good health. Both conserved end residues are part of each CDR3. A D gene is named only where the DNA matches it firmly. Clone size appears in some rows only: once, few, many, or a class for an expanded clone.

J	size	D	V	DNA	CDR3
TRBJ2-5	.	.	TRBV10-1	TGCGCCAGCAGTGATACATCCAGAGGTGGGGAGACCCAGTACTTC	CASSDTSRGGETQYF
TRBJ1-4	few	.	TRBV5-5	TGTGCCAGCAGCCTCACAGGGAGGCTCGCAACTAATGAAAAACTGTTTTTT	CASSLTGRLATNEKLFF
TRBJ1-2	.	.	TRBV20-1	TGCAGTGCTAGGGGGCCGACGGGTGGCTACACCTTC	CSARGPTGGYTF
TRBJ2-5	.	.	TRBV12-3/TRBV12-4	TGTGCCAGCACCGCAGGGGCGGGAGAGGAGTACTTC	CASTAGAGEEYF
TRBJ2-1	few	.	TRBV7-9	TGTGCCAGCAGCGGCCCCCGGGGCCTCAATGAGCAGTTCTTC	CASSGPRGLNEQFF
TRBJ2-5	few	.	TRBV29-1	TGCAGCGTTGGAGGTCGGACCAAAGAGACCCAGTACTTC	CSVGGRTKETQYF
TRBJ1-2	.	TRBD1	TRBV27	TGTGCCAGCAGTATAGCAGGGGGCGGTGGTGGCTACACCTTC	CASSIAGGGGGYTF
TRBJ2-6	once	.	TRBV18	TGTGCCAGCTCACCATCGAGGACCGACGTCCTGACTTTC	CASSPSRTDVLTF
TRBJ2-1	few	TRBD2	TRBV7-2	TGTGCCAGCAGCCCGAGACTAGCACAGGAAGAGCAGTTCTTC	CASSPRLAQEEQFF
TRBJ2-7	.	.	TRBV7-9	TGTGCCAGCAGCCCGCAACTAGAGCAGTACTTC	CASSPQLEQYF
TRBJ2-1	.	TRBD2	TRBV5-1	TGCGCCAGCAGCTTCGGTAGCGGGGGGGCAAATGAGCAGTTCTTC	CASSFGSGGANEQFF
TRBJ2-5	.	.	TRBV12-3/TRBV12-4	TGTGCCAGCACCCTGGGAGAGACCCAGTACTTC	CASTLGETQYF
TRBJ1-1	.	TRBD1	TRBV6-5	TGTGCCAGCAGTCGCACCGGGACAGGGACGAACACTGAAGCTTTCTTT	CASSRTGTGTNTEAFF
TRBJ2-1	few	TRBD1	TRBV28	TGTGCCAGCAGTTTTTTGGCGGGACAGGCCTACAATGAGCAGTTCTTC	CASSFLAGQAYNEQFF
TRBJ2-4	few	TRBD2	TRBV10-2	TGCGCCTCCCAGTTGGGACTAGCGAGAGGGGTGGTCAAAAACATTCAGTACTTC	CASQLGLARGVVKNIQYF
TRBJ2-4	.	TRBD1	TRBV5-1	TGCGCCAGCAGCTCCCTTCCAGGGGGCACCAAAAACATTCAGTACTTC	CASSSLPGGTKNIQYF